The text below deals with one T cell receptor beta chain. Antigen unknown. It was focal radiation plus CTLA-4 blockade with ipilimumab that patients with chemo-refractory metastatic non-small-cell lung cancer received. Here immunoSEQ multiplex PCR was the method, and the copy in TCRdb shows in-frame clones only, minus some. In the table there are about 38,000 clones, 70% to 75% of which are singletons. The CDR3 runs 14 residues. The germline V and J ends were trimmed by 8 bases and 7 bases, with 17 bases remaining between them. Looked up from germline, CDR1 is MNHEY and CDR2 is SMNVEV (reference sequence). These data originate in a study of radiotherapy plus CTLA-4 blockade in lung cancer. Overall study results and limits: TCR clones of tumor origin grew in blood after radiotherapy plus ipilimumab.

The rearrangement links TRBV27 to TRBJ2-2, with D uncertain. This TCR derives from a human donor with non-small cell lung cancer who had stable disease on radiotherapy plus ipilimumab. The sequencing here drew on peripheral blood, taken from a patient treated with radiotherapy plus ipilimumab. The CDR3 DNA reads as TGTGCCAGCGGAAGGGAACTCCTCGGCGGGGAGCTGTTTTTT. It specifies CASGRELLGGELFF.